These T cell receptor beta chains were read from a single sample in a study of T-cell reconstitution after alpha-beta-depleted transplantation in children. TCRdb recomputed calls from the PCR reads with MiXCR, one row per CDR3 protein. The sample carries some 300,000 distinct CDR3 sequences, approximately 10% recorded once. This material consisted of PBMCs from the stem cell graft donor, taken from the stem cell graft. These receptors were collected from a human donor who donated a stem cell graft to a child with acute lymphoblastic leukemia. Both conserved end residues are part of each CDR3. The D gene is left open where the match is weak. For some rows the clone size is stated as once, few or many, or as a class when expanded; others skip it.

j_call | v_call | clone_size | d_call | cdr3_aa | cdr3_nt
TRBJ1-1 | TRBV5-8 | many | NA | CASSRGGVTEAFF | TGTGCCAGCAGCAGGGGCGGTGTGACTGAAGCTTTCTTT
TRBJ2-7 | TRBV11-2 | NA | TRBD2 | CASSLVGTSGGGPHEQYF | TGTGCCAGCAGCTTAGTAGGGACTAGCGGGGGAGGTCCCCACGAGCAGTACTTC
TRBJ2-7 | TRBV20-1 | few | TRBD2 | CSARDLSGSYEQYF | TGCAGTGCTAGAGATCTTAGCGGGAGCTACGAGCAGTACTTC
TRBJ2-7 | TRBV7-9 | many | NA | CASSPRAHEQYF | TGTGCCAGCAGCCCCCGCGCCCACGAGCAGTACTTC
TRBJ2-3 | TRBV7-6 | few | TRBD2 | CASSLGLAGITGDTQYF | TGTGCCAGCAGCCTGGGACTAGCGGGAATCACCGGGGATACGCAGTATTTT
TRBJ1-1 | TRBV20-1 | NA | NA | CSARRGDTEAFF | TGCAGTGCTAGGAGGGGCGACACTGAAGCTTTCTTT
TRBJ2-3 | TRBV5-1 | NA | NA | CASSFPEMTDTQYF | TGCGCCAGCAGCTTCCCTGAGATGACAGATACGCAGTATTTT
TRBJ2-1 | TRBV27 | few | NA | CASRLQGFNEQFF | TGTGCCAGCAGATTACAGGGTTTCAATGAGCAGTTCTTC
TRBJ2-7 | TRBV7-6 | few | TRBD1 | CASGTGSYEQYF | TGTGCCAGCGGGACAGGATCCTACGAGCAGTACTTC
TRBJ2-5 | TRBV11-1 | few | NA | CASSLASSAPPETQYF | TGTGCCAGCAGCTTAGCGTCGTCAGCGCCGCCAGAGACCCAGTACTTC
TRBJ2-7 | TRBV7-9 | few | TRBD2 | CASSLPASGSYEQYF | TGTGCCAGCAGCTTACCGGCTAGCGGGAGCTACGAGCAGTACTTC
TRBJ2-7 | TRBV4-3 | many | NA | CASSQEPVGEFEQYF | TGCGCCAGCAGCCAGGAACCGGTAGGGGAGTTCGAGCAGTACTTC
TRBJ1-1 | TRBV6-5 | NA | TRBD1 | CASSSPGQGDTEAFF | TGTGCCAGCAGTTCTCCGGGACAGGGGGACACTGAAGCTTTCTTT
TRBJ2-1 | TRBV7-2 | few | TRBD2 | CASSFSGRARFF | TGTGCCAGCAGCTTCAGCGGGAGGGCCCGGTTCTTC
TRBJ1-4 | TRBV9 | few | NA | CASSPSGGKLFF | TGTGCCAGCAGCCCGAGCGGAGGAAAACTGTTTTTT
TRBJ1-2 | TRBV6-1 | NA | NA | CGSSPTNRGQGSYTF | TGTGGCAGCAGTCCTACTAACCGGGGCCAGGGGAGCTACACCTTC
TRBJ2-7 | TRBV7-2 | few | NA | CASSGGMYEQYF | TGTGCCAGCAGCGGTGGGATGTACGAGCAGTACTTC
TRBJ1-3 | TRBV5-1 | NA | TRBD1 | CASSLGAGGNKNTIYF | TGCGCCAGCAGCTTGGGTGCAGGGGGAAATAAAAACACCATATATTTT
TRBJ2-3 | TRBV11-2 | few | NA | CASSLVSSGTDTQYF | TGTGCCAGCAGCTTAGTATCCAGCGGTACAGATACGCAGTATTTT
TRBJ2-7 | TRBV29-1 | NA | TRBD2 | CSVRLAGELEQYF | TGCAGCGTCCGACTAGCGGGAGAGCTCGAGCAGTACTTC
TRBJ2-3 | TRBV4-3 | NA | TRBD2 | CASSQVAGSRDTQYF | TGCGCCAGCAGCCAAGTAGCGGGATCAAGGGATACGCAGTATTTT
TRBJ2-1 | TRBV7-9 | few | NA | CASSRATADNEQFF | TGTGCCAGCAGCCGCGCAACGGCAGACAATGAGCAGTTCTTC
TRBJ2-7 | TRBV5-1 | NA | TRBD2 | CASRAGWASYEQYF | TGCGCCAGCCGAGCGGGATGGGCCTCCTACGAGCAGTACTTC
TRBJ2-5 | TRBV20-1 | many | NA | CSARILKETQYF | TGCAGTGCTAGGATTCTAAAAGAGACCCAGTACTTC
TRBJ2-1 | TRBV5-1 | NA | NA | CASSLGQVGNEQFF | TGCGCCAGCAGCCTGGGGCAGGTTGGGAATGAGCAGTTCTTC
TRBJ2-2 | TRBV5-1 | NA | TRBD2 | CASSAGANTGELFF | TGCGCCAGCAGCGCGGGAGCGAACACCGGGGAGCTGTTTTTT
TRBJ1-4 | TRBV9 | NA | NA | CASGLQGGLNEKLFF | TGTGCCAGCGGCTTGCAAGGGGGGCTTAATGAAAAACTGTTTTTT